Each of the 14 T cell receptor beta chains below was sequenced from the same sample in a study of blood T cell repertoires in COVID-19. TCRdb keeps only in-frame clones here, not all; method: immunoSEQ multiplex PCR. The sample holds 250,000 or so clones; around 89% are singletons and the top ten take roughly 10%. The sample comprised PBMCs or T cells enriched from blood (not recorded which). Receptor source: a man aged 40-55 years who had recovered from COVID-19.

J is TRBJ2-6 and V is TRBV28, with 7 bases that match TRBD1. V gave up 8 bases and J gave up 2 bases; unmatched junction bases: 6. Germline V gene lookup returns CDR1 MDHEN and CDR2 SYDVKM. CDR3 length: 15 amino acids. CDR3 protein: CASGEGGAGANVLTF. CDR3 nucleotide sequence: TGTGCCAGCGGCGAAGGGGGCGCTGGGGCCAACGTCCTGACTTTC.

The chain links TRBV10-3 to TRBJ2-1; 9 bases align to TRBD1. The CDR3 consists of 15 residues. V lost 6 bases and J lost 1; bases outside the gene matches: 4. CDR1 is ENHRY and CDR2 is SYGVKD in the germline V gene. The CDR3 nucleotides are TGTGCCATCAGCCTGGGACAGGGATCCTACAATGAGCAGTTCTTC. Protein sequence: CAISLGQGSYNEQFF.

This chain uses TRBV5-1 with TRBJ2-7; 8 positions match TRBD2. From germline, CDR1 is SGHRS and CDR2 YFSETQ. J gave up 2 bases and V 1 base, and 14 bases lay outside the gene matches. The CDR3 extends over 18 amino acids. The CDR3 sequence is CASSLRLATSTRTYEQYF. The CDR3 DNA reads TGCGCCAGCAGCTTGAGACTAGCGACTTCGACTAGAACCTACGAGCAGTACTTC.

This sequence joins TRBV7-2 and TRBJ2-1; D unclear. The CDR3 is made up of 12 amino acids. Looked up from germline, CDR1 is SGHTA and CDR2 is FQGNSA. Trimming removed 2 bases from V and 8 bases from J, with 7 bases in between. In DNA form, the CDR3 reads TGTGCCAGCAGCTTATCGTCCCATGAGCAGTTCTTC. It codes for CASSLSSHEQFF. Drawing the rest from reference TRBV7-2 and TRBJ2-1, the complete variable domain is GAGVSQSPSNKVTEKGKDVELRCDPISGHTALYWYRQSLGQGLEFLIYFQGNSAPDKSGLPSDRFSAERTGGSVSTLTIQRTQQEDSAVYLCASSLSSHEQFFGPGTRLTVL.

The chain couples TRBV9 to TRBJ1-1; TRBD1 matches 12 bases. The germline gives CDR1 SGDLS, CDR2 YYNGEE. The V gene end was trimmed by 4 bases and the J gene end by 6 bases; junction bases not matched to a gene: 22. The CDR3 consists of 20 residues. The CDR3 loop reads CASSRRGSGTGGANFAEAFF. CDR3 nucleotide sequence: TGTGCCAGCAGCCGGAGGGGAAGTGGGACAGGGGGCGCGAATTTTGCTGAAGCTTTCTTT.

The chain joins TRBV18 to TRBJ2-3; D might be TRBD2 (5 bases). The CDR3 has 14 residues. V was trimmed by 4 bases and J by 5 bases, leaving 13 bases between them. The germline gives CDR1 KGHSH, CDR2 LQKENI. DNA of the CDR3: TGTGCCAGCTCACGGGAGTTTTCTGGAGATACGCAGTATTTT. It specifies CASSREFSGDTQYF.

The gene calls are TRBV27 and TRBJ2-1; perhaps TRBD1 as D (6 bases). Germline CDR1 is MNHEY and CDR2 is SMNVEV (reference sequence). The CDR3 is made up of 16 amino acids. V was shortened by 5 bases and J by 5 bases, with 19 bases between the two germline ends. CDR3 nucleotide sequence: TGTGCCAGCAGTACGCGGACAGTTGATCCCAACAATGAGCAGTTCTTC. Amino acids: CASSTRTVDPNNEQFF.

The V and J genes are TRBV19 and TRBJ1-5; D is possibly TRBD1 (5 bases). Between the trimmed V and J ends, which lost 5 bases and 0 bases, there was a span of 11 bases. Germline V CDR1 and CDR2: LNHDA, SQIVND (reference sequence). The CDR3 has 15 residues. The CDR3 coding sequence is TGTGCCAGTAGTCGGGGGGTCTATAGCAATCAGCCCCAGCATTTT. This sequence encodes CASSRGVYSNQPQHF.

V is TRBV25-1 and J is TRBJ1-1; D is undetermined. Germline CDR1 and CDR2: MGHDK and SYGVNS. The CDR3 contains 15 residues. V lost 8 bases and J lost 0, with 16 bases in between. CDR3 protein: CASPGVCVMNTEAFF. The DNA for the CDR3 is TGTGCCAGCCCCGGAGTTTGCGTCATGAACACTGAAGCTTTCTTT.

This chain's CDR3 is CATSTGFRYGYTF. The CDR3, as DNA: TGTGCCACCAGCACAGGGTTTCGCTATGGCTACACCTTC. The chain is built from TRBV15 and TRBJ1-2, with D possibly TRBD1 on 5 matching bases. The germline V gene has CDR1 LNHNV and CDR2 YYDKDF (reference sequence). V was shortened by 4 bases and J by 4 bases, with 10 bases between the two germline ends. The CDR3 runs 13 residues.

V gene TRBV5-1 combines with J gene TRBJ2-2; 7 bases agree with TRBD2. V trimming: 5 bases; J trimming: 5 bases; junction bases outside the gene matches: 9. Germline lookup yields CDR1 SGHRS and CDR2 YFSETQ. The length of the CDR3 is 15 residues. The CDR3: CASRSSGKYTGELFF. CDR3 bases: TGCGCCAGCAGGTCTAGCGGAAAGTATACCGGGGAGCTGTTTTTT.

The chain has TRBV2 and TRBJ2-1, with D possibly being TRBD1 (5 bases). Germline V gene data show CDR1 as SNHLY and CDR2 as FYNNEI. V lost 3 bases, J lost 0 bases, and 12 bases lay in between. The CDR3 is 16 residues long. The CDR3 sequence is CASSDLDRSSYNEQFF. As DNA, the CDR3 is TGTGCCAGCAGTGATCTCGACAGAAGCTCCTACAATGAGCAGTTCTTC.

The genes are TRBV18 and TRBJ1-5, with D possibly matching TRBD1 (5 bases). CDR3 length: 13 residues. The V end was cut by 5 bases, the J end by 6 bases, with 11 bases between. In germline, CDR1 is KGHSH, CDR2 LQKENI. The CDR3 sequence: CASSTSGGQPQHF. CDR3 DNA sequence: TGTGCCAGCTCAACCTCGGGGGGTCAGCCCCAGCATTTT.

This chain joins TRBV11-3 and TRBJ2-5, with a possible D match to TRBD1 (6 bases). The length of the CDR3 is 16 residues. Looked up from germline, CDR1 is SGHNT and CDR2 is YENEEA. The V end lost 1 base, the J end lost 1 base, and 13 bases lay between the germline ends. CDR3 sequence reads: CASSLVQGGPQETQYF. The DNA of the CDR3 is TGTGCCAGCAGCTTAGTACAGGGTGGGCCCCAAGAGACCCAGTACTTC.